Presented here are 24 T cell receptor beta chains from one specimen sequenced in a study of cytomegalovirus exposure and HLA in healthy donors. PCR amplification relied on 60 Vbeta primers (plus 13 Jbeta primers). Measured with immunoSEQ multiplex PCR; TCRdb has only the in-frame clones, and not every one. Of some 140,000 clones in the sample, around 77% were seen once. Sequencing was carried out using PBMCs. These receptors came from a man younger than 45 in good health and CMV-seronegative.

This chain uses TRBV12-5 with TRBJ2-5; D possibly corresponds to TRBD1 (5 bases). Germline V gives CDR1 LGHNT, CDR2 FRNRAP. CDR3 length equals 13 residues. V was pared by 7 bases and J by 0 bases, with 9 bases between. The CDR3 sequence: CASVRQHQETQYF. In DNA form, the CDR3 reads TGTGCTAGTGTCCGACAGCACCAAGAGACCCAGTACTTC.

V usage is TRBV28 and J usage is TRBJ2-1; TRBD1 agrees at 7 bases. V lost 8 bases to trimming and J lost 4 bases; unmatched junction nucleotides: 17. CDR1 is MDHEN and CDR2 is SYDVKM in the germline V gene. The CDR3 runs to 17 residues. The CDR3 protein is CASGSSTGDSRYNEQFF. DNA of the CDR3: TGTGCCAGCGGATCCTCAACAGGGGACAGCCGTTACAATGAGCAGTTCTTC.

This chain joins TRBV25-1 and TRBJ2-7; 7 bases are shared with TRBD1. Trimming at V came to 9 bases and at J to 7 bases, leaving 18 bases not matched to a gene. This CDR3 contains 15 residues. Germline V gives CDR1 MGHDK, CDR2 SYGVNS. CDR3 nucleotides: TGTGCCAGTTCAAGCGACAGGGACGCTCCGCGAGAGCAGTACTTC. This encodes CASSSDRDAPREQYF.

This clone was seen a few times. Other DNA sequences in this sample translate to the same CDR3. The chain uses TRBV6-5 and TRBJ2-7, with 9 bases lining up with TRBD2. After removal of 5 bases from V and 1 base from J, the junction contained 3 bases not matched to a gene. The CDR3 extends over 14 amino acids. Germline V lookup: CDR1 MNHEY, CDR2 SVGAGI. The CDR3 loop reads CASSLAGFSYEQYF. The CDR3 DNA sequence: TGTGCCAGCAGTCTAGCGGGGTTTTCCTACGAGCAGTACTTC.

In DNA, the CDR3 is TGTGCTAGTGGCTTCCCCGGGGGTCGGGAGCAGTACTTC. It is translated as CASGFPGGREQYF. This chain connects TRBV12-5 to TRBJ2-7; D might be TRBD2 (6 bases). The CDR3 covers 13 residues. Trimming removed 6 bases from V and 7 bases from J, with 16 bases in between. The germline gives CDR1 LGHNT, CDR2 FRNRAP.

This clone appeared a single time. Other DNA sequences in this sample translate to the same CDR3. The chain employs TRBV7-3 and TRBJ2-3; 7 bases are shared with TRBD2. This CDR3 is 15 amino acids long. Losses at the gene ends were 5 bases for V and 2 bases for J; bases not matched to a gene: 7. The V gene's germline CDR1 is SGHTA and CDR2 FQGTGA. The CDR3 coding sequence is TGTGCCAGCAGCAGTTTGGCGGGAGACACAGATACGCAGTATTTT. This codes for CASSSLAGDTDTQYF.

This clone was found once. The J gene is TRBJ1-1, the V gene TRBV2, with 7 bases aligning to TRBD1. V lost 0 bases and J lost 11; bases outside the gene matches: 6. Germline lookup yields CDR1 SNHLY and CDR2 FYNNEI. The CDR3 is 13 amino acids. CDR3 nucleotides: TGTGCCAGCAGTGAAGCGAGACAGGGAAGGGCTTTCTTT. Its translation is CASSEARQGRAFF.

The chain combines TRBV5-1 with TRBJ2-7, with TRBD1 matching over 12 bases. Germline V gene lookup returns CDR1 SGHRS and CDR2 YFSETQ. CDR3 length equals 17 residues. Losses at the gene ends were 3 bases for V and 6 bases for J; bases not matched to a gene: 13. CDR3: CASSWIPSGTGGGEQYF. The DNA for the CDR3 is TGCGCCAGCAGCTGGATCCCCTCCGGGACAGGGGGCGGCGAGCAGTACTTC.

The CDR3 reads CASSLDRGGNNQPQHF. DNA of the CDR3: TGTGCCAGCAGCTTAGACAGGGGTGGGAACAATCAGCCCCAGCATTTT. The chain is built from TRBV7-8 and TRBJ1-5, with 7 bases fitting TRBD1. The CDR3 length is 16 residues. Losses at the gene ends were 1 base for V and 3 bases for J; bases not matched to a gene: 6. Per the germline V gene, CDR1 is SGHVS and CDR2 is FQNEAQ.

The chain employs TRBV29-1 and TRBJ2-1, with unresolved D. Trimming pared 2 bases from V and 5 bases from J, leaving 4 bases between. The CDR3 runs to 11 residues. Germline V CDR1 and CDR2: SQVTM, ANQGSEA. This CDR3 is CSVELHNEQFF. DNA for the CDR3: TGCAGCGTTGAACTACACAATGAGCAGTTCTTC.

The chain recombines TRBV5-1 with TRBJ2-2; 11 bases fit TRBD2. Trimming took 2 bases from V and 7 from J; bases not matched to a gene: 7. This CDR3 is built from 16 residues. CDR1 SGHRS and CDR2 YFSETQ come from the germline V gene. For the CDR3, the DNA is TGCGCCAGCAGCTTCATACTAGCGGGAGATCACGGGGAGCTGTTTTTT. Its protein product is CASSFILAGDHGELFF.

This clone occurred a few times. In DNA, the CDR3 is TGTGCCAGCAAGGAGGGATGGAGCACTGAAGCTTTCTTT. This encodes CASKEGWSTEAFF. The chain carries TRBV2 and TRBJ1-1; D gene uncertain. Germline assignment: CDR1 SNHLY and CDR2 FYNNEI. V was trimmed by 7 bases and J by 4 bases, leaving 13 bases between them. The CDR3 length is 13 residues. Drawing the rest from reference TRBV2 and TRBJ1-1, the complete variable domain is EPEVTQTPSHQVTQMGQEVILRCVPISNHLYFYWYRQILGQKVEFLVSFYNNEISEKSEIFDDQFSVERPDGSNFTLKIRSTKLEDSAMYFCASKEGWSTEAFFGQGTRLTVV.

This rearrangement joins TRBV5-1 to TRBJ2-4; D is ambiguous. The length of the CDR3 is 13 residues. Trimming cost V 0 bases and J 5 bases, with 6 bases left between them. Germline V CDR1 and CDR2: SGHRS, YFSETQ. The CDR3 nucleotides read TGCGCCAGCAGCTTGGGAGTACAAAACATTCAGTACTTC. This sequence encodes CASSLGVQNIQYF.

The chain links TRBV7-9 to TRBJ2-7, with D possibly being TRBD1 (6 bases). The V gene's germline CDR1 is SEHNR and CDR2 FQNEAQ (reference sequence). This CDR3 has 13 residues. V was trimmed by 3 bases and J by 3 bases, leaving 9 bases between them. CDR3 coding DNA: TGTGCCAGCAGCTTGATAGGGGGCTACGAGCAGTACTTC. As protein: CASSLIGGYEQYF.

This clone has a single count. The CDR3: CASSPGLAGNTDTQYF. DNA of the CDR3: TGTGCCAGCAGTCCAGGACTAGCGGGGAACACAGATACGCAGTATTTT. The chain couples TRBV27 to TRBJ2-3, with 12 bases matching TRBD2. Losses at the gene ends were 5 bases for V and 2 bases for J; bases not matched to a gene: 5. This CDR3 has 16 amino acids. Germline CDR1 reads MNHEY; CDR2 reads SMNVEV (reference sequence).

This sequence joins TRBV30 and TRBJ2-7, with 7 bases lining up with TRBD2. Germline CDR1 GTSNPN, CDR2 SVGIG (reference sequence). The CDR3 contains 14 residues. The ends lost 0 bases at V and 0 bases at J; junction bases unmatched: 2. The CDR3 DNA reads as TGTGCCTGGAGTGTAGCGGGACCCTCCTACGAGCAGTACTTC. This codes for CAWSVAGPSYEQYF.

DNA of the CDR3: TGCGCCAGCAGCAGGGGACTAGCGGGAGGGCGCGGCACAGATACGCAGTATTTT. It codes for CASSRGLAGGRGTDTQYF. The rearrangement uses TRBV5-1 and TRBJ2-3; 16 bases agree with TRBD2. This CDR3 has 18 amino acids. Germline loops: CDR1 SGHRS, CDR2 YFSETQ. V lost 4 bases and J lost 1; bases outside the gene matches: 6.

The chain joins TRBV11-2 to TRBJ2-1; TRBD1 aligns across 7 bases. Germline CDR1 and CDR2: SGHAT and FQNNGV. Germline trimming cut 5 bases from V and 1 base from J; bases unmatched to any gene: 8. The CDR3 extends over 16 amino acids. The CDR3 here is CASSDYRGNSYNEQFF. The CDR3, as DNA: TGTGCCAGCAGCGACTACAGGGGAAATTCCTACAATGAGCAGTTCTTC. Full variable domain (missing parts from reference TRBV11-2 and TRBJ2-1): EAGVAQSPRYKIIEKRQSVAFWCNPISGHATLYWYQQILGQGPKLLIQFQNNGVVDDSQLPKDRFSAERLKGVDSTLKIQPAKLEDSAVYLCASSDYRGNSYNEQFFGPGTRLTVL.

This clone occurred many times. This chain joins TRBV2 and TRBJ1-5; 9 bases match TRBD1. Germline V gene data show CDR1 as SNHLY and CDR2 as FYNNEI. This CDR3 spans 16 amino acids. Trimming at V came to 6 bases and at J to 4 bases, leaving 10 bases not matched to a gene. The CDR3 nucleotides read TGTGCCAGCAGCCCAGAGTGGGACAGGGTGAATCAGCCCCAGCATTTT. Protein: CASSPEWDRVNQPQHF.

This clone was seen a handful of times. The CDR3 DNA reads TGTGCCAGCAGCTCGCTTTCGGACTTGACGCAGTATTTT. This translates into CASSSLSDLTQYF. The chain carries TRBV5-6 and TRBJ2-3; tentative D call: TRBD2 (5 bases). CDR1 SGHDT and CDR2 YYEEEE come from the germline V gene. The length of the CDR3 is 13 residues. The V end lost 3 bases, the J end lost 9 bases, and 14 bases lay between the germline ends. The full variable domain, completed using reference TRBV5-6 and TRBJ2-3, is DAGVTQSPTHLIKTRGQQVTLRCSPKSGHDTVSWYQQALGQGPQFIFQYYEEEERQRGNFPDRFSGHQFPNYSSELNVNALLLGDSALYLCASSSLSDLTQYFGPGTRLTVL.

The chain recombines TRBV28 with TRBJ2-2, with D perhaps TRBD1 (5 bases). V lost 5 bases and J lost 3, with 16 bases in between. This CDR3 spans 16 amino acids. Germline values: CDR1 MDHEN, CDR2 SYDVKM. The DNA of the CDR3 is TGTGCCAGCAGTCCATACGACAGCCGTGACACCGGGGAGCTGTTTTTT. Translated, it gives CASSPYDSRDTGELFF.

The gene calls are TRBV6-1 and TRBJ2-7; D ambiguous. This CDR3 region has 14 residues. The germline gives CDR1 MNHNS, CDR2 SASEGT. V shed 4 bases and J shed 2 bases, with 12 bases lying between them. The CDR3 coding sequence is TGTGCCAGCAGTGTTGAGGATCCCCCCTACGAGCAGTACTTC. This codes for CASSVEDPPYEQYF.

The J gene is TRBJ2-3, the V gene TRBV25-1; D may be TRBD2 (7 bases). From germline, CDR1 is MGHDK and CDR2 SYGVNS. Trimming stripped 1 base from V and 3 bases from J, with 14 bases between. The CDR3 is 16 amino acids. For the CDR3, the DNA is TGTGCCAGCAGTGAATGCCCGAGGGGGGGAACAGATACGCAGTATTTT. Its translation is CASSECPRGGTDTQYF.

This chain joins TRBV28 and TRBJ1-1; weak D call: TRBD1 (6 bases). Deletions cut 5 bases from V and 3 bases from J, with 10 bases between. The V gene's germline CDR1 is MDHEN and CDR2 SYDVKM. The CDR3 consists of 13 residues. CDR3 DNA sequence: TGTGCCAGCAGTAGGGACACCTACACTGAAGCTTTCTTT. This encodes CASSRDTYTEAFF.